This T cell receptor beta chain was sequenced in a study of fetal regulatory T cell absence and autoimmunity. Concerning this clone: Its antigen is unidentified.

The CDR3 sequence is 12 residues long. Deletions cut 3 bases from V and 7 bases from J, with 9 bases between. Germline V gene lookup returns CDR1 SEHNR and CDR2 FQNEAQ (reference sequence). Data came from immunoSEQ multiplex PCR; TCRdb stores just in-frame clones and leaves some out. This sample has 95,000 or so clones, with 55% to 75% found just once. The study's findings and limits: Oligoclonal TCR enrichment in pancreas over cord blood reached over 95-fold for some clones.

The sequencing input was pancreas tissue. The chain couples TRBV7-9 to TRBJ1-1; TRBD1 is a possible D gene (5 bases). The receptor's source is a male donor with IPEX syndrome. As DNA, the CDR3 is TGTGCCAGCAGCTTCCACAGGTTTGAAGCTTTCTTT. Protein: CASSFHRFEAFF.